The subject of this entry is one T cell receptor (beta chain). This record belongs to a study of regulatory T cells in long-lasting Graves disease. About the research overall: Antithyroid drugs had been taken under 3 months by newly diagnosed Graves' patients.

Described time point: newly diagnosed GD, antithyroid drugs for less than 3 months. RNA extracted from PBMCs served as the sequencing template. Trimming took 0 bases from V and 5 from J; bases not matched to a gene: 1. CDR3 length: 15 amino acids. Germline lookup yields CDR1 MNHNS and CDR2 SASEGT. Arm-PCR with iRepertoire HTBI primers amplified the CDR3 regions for these TCR beta libraries. TCRdb recomputed calls from the multiplex PCR reads with MiXCR, one row per CDR3 protein. The sample includes some 500,000 distinct CDR3 sequences, about 16% of them seen just once. This sample also belongs to another study, concerning T cells in Graves' hyperthyroidism and ophthalmopathy.

The chain has TRBV6-1 and TRBJ2-2, with TRBD1 matching over 9 bases. Source: peripheral blood mononuclear cells (PBMCs), taken at new diagnosis, from a patient treated with antithyroid drugs. The receptor comes from a woman aged 35-65 years with Graves disease. The CDR3 coding sequence is TGTGCCAGCAGTGAAGCGACAGGGGGGACCGGGGAGCTGTTTTTT. This translates into CASSEATGGTGELFF.